This T cell receptor (beta chain) came from a study of T cells in Graves' hyperthyroidism and ophthalmopathy. Trimming took off 6 bases at V and 2 bases at J, with 11 bases between the two ends. Looked up from germline, CDR1 is MNHNS and CDR2 is SASEGT. The CDR3 length is 14 residues. Broader study findings: Most clonotypes that expanded in the thyroid above 0.001 also showed up in blood.

When ophthalmopathy did not progress within 18 months, Graves' hyperthyroidism was considered stable. Uncontrolled infection, other autoimmune disease, pregnancy or lactation barred patients from enrollment. Amplified TCR beta CDR3 regions derived from RNA transcripts. HTBI primers drove first-round RT-PCR of the TCR CDR3. TCRdb reprocessed the multiplex PCR reads via MiXCR and lists one record per CDR3 protein. The data show about 350,000 distinct CDR3 sequences, about 20% seen once. This clonotype appeared many times. Antigen specificity is unknown. The sequenced material came from blood. This TCR was sampled from a woman younger than 30 with Graves' hyperthyroidism. The chain links TRBV6-1 to TRBJ2-4, with a possible D match to TRBD1 (6 bases). The DNA of the CDR3 is TGTGCCAGCAGGATGACAGGTCCCAAAAACATTCAGTACTTC. Translation gives CASRMTGPKNIQYF.